Below, 13 T cell receptor beta chains from the same sample are listed, as sequenced in a study of post-analysis software for immune sequencing data. General observations from the study: In patients, TRBV5-6, TRBV5-1 and TRBV20-1 belonged to four or five TRBV segments found more frequently than in controls.

cDNA libraries of TCR beta carried unique molecular identifiers. A single record per CDR3 protein comes from TCRdb applying MiXCR to the PCR reads. The sample includes hundreds of thousands of distinct CDR3 sequences, roughly 27% of them seen just once. Antigen specificity for these receptors is unknown. Sequencing used blood. These receptors were obtained from a girl aged 10 to 17 with multiple sclerosis.

This clonotype was seen repeatedly, ten times or more. The chain couples TRBV11-2 to TRBJ1-2; tentatively, D is TRBD1 (5 bases). CDR3 size: 13 residues. V lost 5 bases and J lost 0, with 7 bases in between. CDR1 is SGHAT, CDR2 FQNNGV, per germline. CDR3 coding DNA: TGTGCCAGCAGCCCGACAGCTAACTATGGCTACACCTTC. Translating gives CASSPTANYGYTF.

Here the CDR3 reads CASSSTSFSRGHVMNTEAFF. In DNA, the CDR3 is TGCGCCAGCAGCTCAACCTCCTTTTCTCGGGGGCACGTAATGAACACTGAAGCTTTCTTT. This chain joins TRBV5-1 and TRBJ1-1; the D gene is possibly TRBD1 (6 bases). This CDR3 spans 20 amino acids. Germline CDR1 and CDR2: SGHRS and YFSETQ. With 3 bases removed from V and 0 bases from J, the gap between germline ends came to 27 bases.

The genes are TRBV2 and TRBJ2-7, with 10 bases aligning to TRBD2. V dropped 2 bases and J dropped 3; count of bases not matched to a gene: 4. This CDR3 has 15 amino acids. From germline, CDR1 is SNHLY and CDR2 FYNNEI. CDR3 nucleotide sequence: TGTGCCAGCAGTGAATTGTCTAGCGGGAGCTACGAGCAGTACTTC. Translating it yields CASSELSSGSYEQYF.

J is TRBJ2-3 and V is TRBV9; a possible D gene is TRBD2 (5 bases). The CDR3 is made up of 15 amino acids. Germline values: CDR1 SGDLS, CDR2 YYNGEE. V dropped 4 bases and J dropped 4 bases, with 16 bases sitting between them. CDR3 coding DNA: TGTGCCAGCAGCCCGGGGTGGCAGGTGGCAGATACGCAGTATTTT. This translates into CASSPGWQVADTQYF.

V gene TRBV3-1 combines with J gene TRBJ1-4; D is unresolved. CDR3 size: 15 residues. The germline CDR1 and CDR2 sequences are LGHDT and YNNKEL (reference sequence). V was clipped by 0 bases and J by 8 bases, with 13 bases between them. The CDR3 DNA sequence: TGTGCCAGCAGCCAAGATTACGTTTCGGGGGAAAAACTGTTTTTT. It codes for CASSQDYVSGEKLFF.

The sample holds a few counts of this clonotype. The chain uses TRBV27 and TRBJ1-5, with TRBD1 identical over 8 bases. Trimming cost V 4 bases and J 7 bases; bases outside gene matches: 6. Germline CDR1 and CDR2: MNHEY and SMNVEV (reference sequence). CDR3 length: 14 amino acids. The CDR3 protein is CASSSQGARQPQHF. The CDR3 nucleotides read TGTGCCAGCAGTTCCCAGGGGGCACGGCAGCCCCAGCATTTT.

The chain recombines TRBV28 with TRBJ2-7; TRBD1 might be the D (5 bases). Germline V gene sequence: CDR1 MDHEN, CDR2 SYDVKM. CDR3 length: 14 amino acids. Trimming left V 5 bases short and J 6 bases short, with 17 bases between. The CDR3 spells CASSATVQGTEQYF. The CDR3 DNA reads as TGTGCCAGCAGTGCCACAGTCCAGGGTACCGAGCAGTACTTC.

This clonotype showed up many times. The genes are TRBV4-3 and TRBJ2-7; maybe TRBD1 (5 bases). Trimming stripped 0 bases from V and 1 base from J, with 10 bases between. Germline loops: CDR1 LGHNA, CDR2 YSLEER. The CDR3 loop spans 15 amino acids. The CDR3 DNA is TGCGCCAGCAGCCAAGATCGGCAGGGATCCTACGAGCAGTACTTC. It specifies CASSQDRQGSYEQYF.

The chain is built from TRBV20-1 and TRBJ1-1; 8 bases map to TRBD1. From germline, CDR1 is DFQATT and CDR2 SNEGSKA (reference sequence). The CDR3 spans 15 residues. Trimming removed 6 bases from V and 5 bases from J; junction bases left unmatched: 14. The CDR3 loop reads CSAKPDRQGQTEAFF. The CDR3 region has the DNA TGCAGTGCCAAGCCGGACCGACAGGGGCAAACTGAAGCTTTCTTT.

The chain combines TRBV6-2 or TRBV6-3 with TRBJ2-1; 10 nucleotides agree with TRBD2. The end of the DNA aligns better with TRBJ2-7, so the J call may be wrong. The CDR3 is 16 residues long. Germline CDR1 reads MNHEY; CDR2 reads SVGEGT. For the CDR3, the DNA is TGTGCCAGCAGTCACCTTCTAGCGGGAGCGCCCAATGAGCAGTACTTC. This sequence encodes CASSHLLAGAPNEQYF.

This rearrangement joins TRBV20-1 to TRBJ1-2, with no clear D. CDR1 is DFQATT and CDR2 is SNEGSKA in the germline V gene (reference sequence). The V end lost 3 bases, the J end lost 0 bases, and 5 bases lay between the germline ends. The CDR3 loop spans 12 amino acids. CDR3 in DNA: TGCAGTGCTAGCCGGACTAACTATGGCTACACCTTC. Its protein is CSASRTNYGYTF.

The chain is built from TRBV7-9 and TRBJ1-1, with D unclear. The V and J ends lost 3 bases and 1 base respectively, with 12 bases between them. CDR3 length: 15 residues. Germline V gene lookup returns CDR1 SEHNR and CDR2 FQNEAQ (reference sequence). CDR3 DNA: TGTGCCAGCAGCTTTCGCTTGGTACGGAACACTGAAGCTTTCTTT. Translated, it gives CASSFRLVRNTEAFF.

This chain connects TRBV20-1 to TRBJ1-1; possibly TRBD1 for D (5 bases). V was trimmed by 5 bases and J by 2 bases, leaving 15 bases between them. The V gene's germline CDR1 is DFQATT and CDR2 SNEGSKA (reference sequence). The CDR3 is 14 amino acids. The CDR3 bases are TGCAGTGCTCTGAACAGGAGGGGAAACACTGAAGCTTTCTTT. It is translated as CSALNRRGNTEAFF.